The 25 T cell receptor beta chains below come from one sample, sequenced in a study of blood T cell repertoires in COVID-19 (TCRdb year 2020). Library generation was performed with the immunoSEQ multiplex PCR assay. TCRdb provides this immuneACCESS table in a form limited to in-frame rearrangements. Some clones are lacking; in checked studies, under half of them reflect an unresolved V gene, and why the rest are absent is not known. Across this sample there are around 250,000 clones, with roughly 83% seen only once. The top ten hold approximately 13% of the sample. The sequenced sample was peripheral blood. The receptors originated from an elderly man with acute or convalescent COVID-19.

The chain carries TRBV6-5 and TRBJ1-2, with TRBD1 matching over 7 bases. CDR3 size: 12 residues. V trimming: 7 bases; J trimming: 5 bases; junction bases outside the gene matches: 4. Germline V gives CDR1 MNHEY, CDR2 SVGAGI. The CDR3 nucleotides read TGTGCCAGCACGTTACAGGGGTATGGCTACACCTTC. It is translated as CASTLQGYGYTF.

V is TRBV5-5 and J is TRBJ2-7; 7 nucleotides align to TRBD1. V was clipped by 4 bases and J by 2 bases; unmatched bases: 6. Germline V CDR1 and CDR2: SGHKS, YYEKEE (reference sequence). CDR3 length: 14 residues. The CDR3 DNA reads TGTGCCAGCAGCCCTTTGGGACAGACCTACGAGCAGTACTTC. The encoded protein is CASSPLGQTYEQYF.

The rearrangement joins TRBV19 to TRBJ1-5, with 7 bases identical to TRBD1. There are 14 residues in the CDR3. The J segment lost 3 bases and the V segment lost 6 bases, leaving 5 bases of the junction unmatched. Germline CDR1 LNHDA, CDR2 SQIVND (reference sequence). CDR3 bases: TGTGCCAGTAGGGGACAGACCCCCAATCAGCCCCAGCATTTT. Translating it yields CASRGQTPNQPQHF.

The chain joins TRBV6-1 to TRBJ2-3; 7 nucleotides match TRBD1. Germline-derived CDR1 and CDR2 are MNHNS and SASEGT. The trim removed 4 bases at V and 3 bases at J, leaving 10 bases unmatched. This CDR3 is built from 16 residues. CDR3 loop: CASSGLNRQGTDTQYF. The CDR3 DNA reads TGTGCCAGCAGTGGGCTAAATAGACAGGGTACAGATACGCAGTATTTT.

This clone was found once. This chain connects TRBV13 to TRBJ2-2, with D tentatively TRBD2 (5 bases). The CDR3 extends over 15 amino acids. Germline loops: CDR1 PRHDT, CDR2 FYEKMQ (reference sequence). V was clipped by 3 bases and J by 6 bases, with 14 bases between them. As DNA, the CDR3 is TGTGCCAGCAGCTTCGCGGCCCTACTAGCCGGGGAGCTGTTTTTT. Protein: CASSFAALLAGELFF.

V and J are TRBV7-2 and TRBJ1-5, with D uncertain. CDR3 length equals 13 residues. The germline CDR1 and CDR2 sequences are SGHTA and FQGNSA. V lost 3 bases and J lost 2, with 5 bases in between. CDR3 protein: CASSFQGNQPQHF. CDR3 nucleotides: TGTGCCAGCAGCTTCCAGGGCAATCAGCCCCAGCATTTT.

The gene calls are TRBV9 and TRBJ1-4; TRBD1 matches 8 bases. The CDR3 has 15 residues. Trimming cost V 3 bases and J 8 bases; bases outside gene matches: 9. Germline assignment: CDR1 SGDLS and CDR2 YYNGEE. This CDR3 reads CASSARQGTSEKLFF. The DNA for the CDR3 is TGTGCCAGCAGCGCCAGACAGGGGACTAGCGAAAAACTGTTTTTT.

The chain has TRBV9 and TRBJ2-2; TRBD1 is a possible D gene (6 bases). The CDR3 loop spans 18 amino acids. Trimming cost V 1 base and J 2 bases, with 18 bases left between them. Germline values: CDR1 SGDLS, CDR2 YYNGEE. The CDR3 here is CASSVKYRTDLNTGELFF. The CDR3 bases are TGTGCCAGCAGCGTAAAGTATAGGACAGATCTTAACACCGGGGAGCTGTTTTTT.

The V call is TRBV19, the J call TRBJ1-4; tentative D call: TRBD1 (5 bases). The CDR3 is made up of 13 amino acids. The V gene lost 5 bases and the J gene lost 8 bases, with 12 bases spanning the gap. Germline loops: CDR1 LNHDA, CDR2 SQIVND (reference sequence). In nucleotides, the CDR3 is TGTGCCAGTAGTCCCGGGACTCACGAAAAACTGTTTTTT. It codes for CASSPGTHEKLFF.

This clone showed up just a few times. The gene calls are TRBV19 and TRBJ1-5; 7 positions match TRBD1. The CDR3 spans 14 residues. Trimming removed 2 bases from V and 2 bases from J; junction bases left unmatched: 0. Germline V gene data show CDR1 as LNHDA and CDR2 as SQIVND (reference sequence). CDR3 residues: CASSITGGNQPQHF. As DNA, the CDR3 is TGTGCCAGTAGTATAACAGGGGGCAATCAGCCCCAGCATTTT. The complete variable domain, with remaining parts taken from reference TRBV19 and TRBJ1-5, reads DGGITQSPKYLFRKEGQNVTLSCEQNLNHDAMYWYRQDPGQGLRLIYYSQIVNDFQKGDIAEGYSVSREKKESFPLTVTSAQKNPTAFYLCASSITGGNQPQHFGDGTRLSIL.

The gene calls are TRBV29-1 and TRBJ1-1; 9 nucleotides align to TRBD1. With 3 bases clipped from V and 5 bases from J, the junction kept 13 bases outside the gene matches. Germline CDR1 reads SQVTM; CDR2 reads ANQGSEA. There are 16 residues in the CDR3. The CDR3 spells CSVDKLGDRVGTEAFF. The CDR3 DNA follows: TGCAGCGTTGATAAGTTGGGGGACAGGGTGGGGACTGAAGCTTTCTTT.

The chain joins TRBV7-9 to TRBJ2-2; TRBD2 matches at 10 bases. This CDR3 is built from 16 residues. V was clipped by 5 bases and J by 3 bases; unmatched bases: 6. Per germline, CDR1 SEHNR and CDR2 FQNEAQ (reference sequence). This CDR3 reads CASSPLAGVHTGELFF. In nucleotides, the CDR3 is TGTGCCAGCAGCCCCCTAGCGGGGGTTCACACCGGGGAGCTGTTTTTT.

This sequence joins TRBV7-2 and TRBJ1-1, with 8 nucleotides matching TRBD1. The V segment lost 2 bases and the J segment 1 base; nucleotides outside the gene matches: 6. Germline-derived CDR1 and CDR2 are SGHTA and FQGNSA. The CDR3 runs to 16 residues. The CDR3 here is CASSLPGTGANTEAFF. CDR3 in DNA: TGTGCCAGCAGCTTACCAGGGACAGGCGCGAACACTGAAGCTTTCTTT.

V and J are TRBV18 and TRBJ1-1; 9 nucleotides align to TRBD1. Germline V gene data show CDR1 as KGHSH and CDR2 as LQKENI. Unmatched junction bases numbered 7, after V lost 4 bases and J lost 4 bases. The CDR3 is made up of 15 amino acids. DNA for the CDR3: TGTGCCAGCTCACGAACAGGGGGCGTAGGCACTGAAGCTTTCTTT. Protein sequence: CASSRTGGVGTEAFF.

In this sample, this clone turned up once. The same CDR3 can be traced to other DNA sequences in this sample. This rearrangement joins TRBV6-2 or TRBV6-3 to TRBJ1-3; D not certain. Per germline, CDR1 MNHEY and CDR2 SVGEGT. This CDR3 spans 11 amino acids. The V and J ends lost 6 bases and 4 bases respectively, with 4 bases between them. DNA for the CDR3: TGTGCCAGCAGCCTAGGAAACACCATATATTTT. Its translation is CASSLGNTIYF.

The gene calls are TRBV11-2 and TRBJ2-2; D not resolved. CDR1 and CDR2 (germline): SGHAT, FQNNGV. V shed 7 bases and J shed 7 bases, with 16 bases lying between them. The CDR3 runs to 14 residues. The CDR3 reads CASNPTSWVGELFF. The CDR3 DNA follows: TGTGCCAGCAATCCGACTTCATGGGTCGGGGAGCTGTTTTTT.

J is TRBJ2-7 and V is TRBV6-5; possibly TRBD1 for D (6 bases). With 0 bases removed from V and 2 bases from J, the gap between germline ends came to 11 bases. The germline V gene has CDR1 MNHEY and CDR2 SVGAGI. The CDR3 is 15 amino acids. CDR3 sequence: CASSYSDRHTYEQYF. The CDR3 DNA follows: TGTGCCAGCAGTTACTCTGACAGGCACACCTACGAGCAGTACTTC.

V is TRBV5-6 and J is TRBJ1-2, with D possibly TRBD1 on 5 matching bases. The V gene lost 0 bases and the J gene lost 0 bases, with 9 bases spanning the gap. This CDR3 region has 15 residues. From germline, CDR1 is SGHDT and CDR2 YYEEEE. The CDR3 DNA reads TGTGCCAGCAGCTTGGTGGGGGGAACTAACTATGGCTACACCTTC. Amino acids: CASSLVGGTNYGYTF.

The gene calls are TRBV6-5 and TRBJ1-1; D unclear. V lost 2 bases and J 7 bases, leaving 11 bases between the germline ends. The CDR3 sequence is 13 residues long. CDR1 is MNHEY, CDR2 SVGAGI, per germline. As DNA, the CDR3 is TGTGCCAGCAGTTACCGACAACTCAATGAAGCTTTCTTT. Amino acids: CASSYRQLNEAFF.

This clone was picked up a small number of times. The chain uses TRBV28 and TRBJ1-2; D not certain. The CDR3 loop spans 12 amino acids. Trimming pared 6 bases from V and 8 bases from J, leaving 13 bases between. CDR1 is MDHEN, CDR2 SYDVKM, per germline. The CDR3 spells CASSIRGRGYTF. CDR3 in DNA: TGTGCCAGCAGCATACGGGGAAGAGGCTACACCTTC.

This rearrangement joins TRBV5-8 to TRBJ2-7, with 9 bases aligning to TRBD1. V lost 4 bases, J lost 2 bases, and 7 bases stayed unmatched. Germline CDR1 is SGHTS and CDR2 is YDEGEE. The CDR3 is 15 residues long. DNA for the CDR3: TGTGCCAGCAGCGCACCCGGGACAGGGACCTACGAGCAGTACTTC. Translated: CASSAPGTGTYEQYF.

V usage is TRBV5-4 and J usage is TRBJ2-1, with D possibly being TRBD2 (5 bases). This CDR3 is 13 amino acids long. Germline lookup yields CDR1 SGHNT and CDR2 YYREEE (reference sequence). The V gene lost 0 bases and the J gene lost 5 bases, with 6 bases spanning the gap. CDR3 amino acids: CASSLDGDNEQFF. In DNA form, the CDR3 reads TGTGCCAGCAGCTTGGACGGGGACAATGAGCAGTTCTTC.

This clone was observed a handful of times. The V gene is TRBV10-3, the J gene TRBJ1-2; D ambiguous. Germline V gene sequence: CDR1 ENHRY, CDR2 SYGVKD. The germline V and J ends were trimmed by 4 bases and 7 bases, with 13 bases remaining between them. The CDR3 length is 13 residues. The CDR3 sequence: CAISVEQLLGYTF. The CDR3 coding sequence is TGTGCCATCAGTGTGGAACAGCTGCTTGGCTACACCTTC.

This chain joins TRBV29-1 and TRBJ2-7; 7 positions agree with TRBD1. The CDR3 covers 13 residues. Per germline, CDR1 SQVTM and CDR2 ANQGSEA. J gave up 3 bases and V 4 bases, and 6 bases lay outside the gene matches. CDR3: CSVGGRGFYEQYF. In DNA, the CDR3 is TGCAGCGTTGGGGGCAGGGGGTTCTACGAGCAGTACTTC.

The rearrangement links TRBV18 to TRBJ2-7; TRBD1 aligns across 7 bases. V lost 3 bases and J lost 7; bases outside the gene matches: 18. CDR1 is KGHSH, CDR2 LQKENI, per germline. The CDR3 is 17 residues long. The CDR3 spells CASSPREGAKTKVEQYF. The CDR3 coding sequence is TGTGCCAGCTCACCCCGCGAGGGGGCGAAAACAAAGGTGGAGCAGTACTTC.